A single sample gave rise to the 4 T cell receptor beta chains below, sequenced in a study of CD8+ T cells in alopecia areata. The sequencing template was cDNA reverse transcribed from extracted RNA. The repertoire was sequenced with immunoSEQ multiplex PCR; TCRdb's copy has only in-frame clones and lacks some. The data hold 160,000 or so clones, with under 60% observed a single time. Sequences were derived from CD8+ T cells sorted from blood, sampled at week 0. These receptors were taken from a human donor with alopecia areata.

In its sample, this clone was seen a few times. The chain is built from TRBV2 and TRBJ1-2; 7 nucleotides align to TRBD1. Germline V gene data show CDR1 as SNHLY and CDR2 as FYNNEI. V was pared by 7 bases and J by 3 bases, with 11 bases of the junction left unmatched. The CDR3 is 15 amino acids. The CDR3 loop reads CASKNGGGTDYGYTF. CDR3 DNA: TGTGCCAGCAAGAATGGTGGCGGGACAGACTATGGCTACACCTTC.

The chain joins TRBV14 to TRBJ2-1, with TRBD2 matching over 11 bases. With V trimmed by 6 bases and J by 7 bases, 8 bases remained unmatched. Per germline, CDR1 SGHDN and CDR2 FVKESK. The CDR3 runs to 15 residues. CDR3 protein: CASRATSGVGNEQFF. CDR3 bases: TGTGCCAGCAGGGCGACTAGCGGGGTGGGAAATGAGCAGTTCTTC.

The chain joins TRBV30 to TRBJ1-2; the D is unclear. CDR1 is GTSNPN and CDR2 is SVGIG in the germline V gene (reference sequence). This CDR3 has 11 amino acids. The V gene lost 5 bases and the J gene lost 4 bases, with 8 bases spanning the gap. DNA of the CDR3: TGTGCCTGGGGACCAACCTATGGCTACACCTTC. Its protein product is CAWGPTYGYTF.

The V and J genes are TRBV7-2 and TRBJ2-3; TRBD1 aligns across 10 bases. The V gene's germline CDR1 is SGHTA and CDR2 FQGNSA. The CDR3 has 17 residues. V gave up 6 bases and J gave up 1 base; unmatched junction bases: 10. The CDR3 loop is CASRTSGTGAGTDTQYF. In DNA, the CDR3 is TGTGCCAGCAGAACATCCGGGACAGGGGCGGGCACAGATACGCAGTATTTT. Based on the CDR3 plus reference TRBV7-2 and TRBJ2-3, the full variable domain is GAGVSQSPSNKVTEKGKDVELRCDPISGHTALYWYRQSLGQGLEFLIYFQGNSAPDKSGLPSDRFSAERTGGSVSTLTIQRTQQEDSAVYLCASRTSGTGAGTDTQYFGPGTRLTVL.